The 4 T cell receptor beta chains given below trace back to one sample, sequenced in a study of T cells in Graves' hyperthyroidism and ophthalmopathy. Amplified TCR beta CDR3 regions derived from RNA transcripts. The TCR CDR3 first-round RT-PCR relied on the HTBI primer set. TCRdb ran MiXCR on the multiplex PCR reads and lists one entry per CDR3 protein. Of 550,000 to 700,000 distinct CDR3 sequences in the sample, about 45% were seen once. The source material was peripheral blood or thyroid tissue (not recorded which). The receptors originated from an adult woman with Graves' disease, either hyperthyroidism or ophthalmopathy (not recorded which).

The chain joins TRBV7-9 to TRBJ1-2; 8 bases are shared with TRBD1. Per germline, CDR1 SEHNR and CDR2 FQNEAQ (reference sequence). V gave up 2 bases and J gave up 7 bases; unmatched junction bases: 6. This CDR3 contains 14 residues. CDR3 protein: CASSLLAGGFGYTF. CDR3 bases: TGTGCCAGCAGCTTATTAGCAGGGGGCTTTGGCTACACCTTC.

The chain combines TRBV7-9 with TRBJ2-7; D remains unclear. The CDR3 consists of 12 residues. Germline lookup yields CDR1 SEHNR and CDR2 FQNEAQ (reference sequence). V was trimmed by 6 bases and J by 5 bases, leaving 11 bases between them. CDR3 in amino acids: CASSPDIDEQYF. The CDR3 nucleotides are TGTGCCAGCAGTCCAGACATTGACGAGCAGTACTTC.

The chain uses TRBV7-8 and TRBJ1-2; perhaps TRBD1 as D (5 bases). V lost 6 bases, J lost 5 bases, and 22 bases lay in between. The CDR3 covers 16 residues. Germline CDR1 is SGHVS and CDR2 is FQNEAQ. CDR3 residues: CASRRPGDRRIYGYTF. CDR3 nucleotides: TGTGCCAGCAGGCGGCCTGGTGACAGACGCATATATGGCTACACCTTC.

Concerning this clonotype: The conserved phenylalanine or tryptophan is not found at the CDR3 terminus, so this likely reflects a read error. This chain connects TRBV5-1 to TRBJ2-5; 15 nucleotides line up with TRBD2. CDR1 and CDR2 (germline): SGHRS, YFSETQ. CDR3 size: 17 residues. Germline trimming cut 3 bases from V and 3 bases from J; bases unmatched to any gene: 6. CDR3 in DNA: TGCGCCAGCAGCTGGGGACTAGCGGGAGGCCAAGAAGAGACCCAGTACCTC. Translation gives CASSWGLAGGQEETQYL.